This T cell receptor (beta chain) was profiled in a study of technical replicates of blood from a handful of donors (dated by TCRdb to between 2016 and 2019). From the cysteine up to the phenylalanine, the CDR3 has a length of 15 residues. Of all the DNA, just the CDR3 is kept, 45 bases in frame from base 1. From a lookup of the germline V gene (reference sequence), CDR1 and CDR2 are WNHNN and SYGVQD. Trimming removed 2 bases from V and 2 bases from J; the gene matches leave 5 bases unexplained. The table lists this clone with a count of one. The clone's antigen remains unknown. No per-base quality is available; no much larger clone lies one base away. The library relied on the immunoSEQ multiplex PCR assay. The table was pulled from immuneACCESS by TCRdb, which kept in-frame rearrangements only. Such tables lose some clones; where checked, under half of the loss comes from unresolved V genes, and the rest has no known cause. The sample table contains 84,000 or so clones; only one count was recorded for around 94% of them. The biggest ten clones account for roughly 0.25% of the sample.

Material for sequencing was T cells isolated from PBMCs. This chain is built from TRBV10-1 and TRBJ1-2; TRBD1 fits 7 bases in the junction. The clonotype was recovered from a human donor in good health. The DNA is TGCGCCAGCAGTGAGGACAGGGAGTTGAACTATGGCTACACCTTC. It is translated as CASSEDRELNYGYTF.